This T cell receptor beta chain is drawn from a study of Ad26.COV2.S vaccination and SARS-CoV-2 variants. In the study overall: Among those in the COV1001 Ad26.COV2.S trial arm was the donor. Study observations and caveats: Measures of TCR breadth and depth may have fallen short of total T cell responses.

To note about this clone: Its antigen is undetermined.

Treatment specified: 15 to 20 received Ad26.COV2.S at low or high dose, single or two shots; roughly five received placebo; per-sample allocation not given. Vaccine and placebo recipients were sampled on day 63 after the first injection. Germline CDR1 and CDR2: SGHDT and YYEEEE. This CDR3 is built from 14 residues. Between the trimmed V and J ends, which lost 2 bases and 2 bases, there was a span of 10 bases. This table comes from immunoSEQ multiplex PCR, and its TCRdb copy is limited to in-frame clones, with some not included. The table lists 440,000 or so clones, roughly 90% of them singletons. The sample was peripheral blood, taken in a trial of Ad26.COV2.S vaccine versus placebo. The chain is built from TRBV5-6 and TRBJ2-5; no firm D call. This TCR was recovered from a person between 18 and 60 years old who received the Ad26.COV2.S COVID-19 vaccine or a placebo. Here the CDR3 reads CASSFRELQETQYF. For the CDR3, the DNA is TGTGCCAGCAGCTTTCGTGAGCTACAAGAGACCCAGTACTTC.